Included here is one T cell receptor beta chain sequence, with context. Its target is not known. This specimen belongs to a study of T cells after yellow fever vaccination. Regarding the study as a whole: Boosting was followed by the reappearance of most primary-vaccination clones (approximately 95% CD4, 70% to 90% CD8). The secondary response was weaker, and its peak arrived faster, on day 5 versus 15. From the bulk population, abundant clonotypes could contaminate and appear within FACS-sorted repertoires.

Template-switching 5'RACE yielded the TCR cDNA; a universal primer site and UMIs were added in the process. From the 5' RACE reads, TCRdb called clonotypes with MiXCR, one entry per CDR3 protein. Of 180,000 or so distinct CDR3 sequences detected, roughly 11% appear once; the ten largest clones hold about 38%. The material sequenced was CD8+ T cells sorted from PBMCs, taken 15 days after the yellow fever booster vaccination. The TCR originated in a young man who received the YFV17D yellow fever vaccine.

CDR3 bases: TGTGCCAGCAGTAGAACAGTTTTACCTAACTATGGCTACACCTTC. It is translated as CASSRTVLPNYGYTF. The J gene is TRBJ1-2, the V gene TRBV27; D is unclear. CDR1 is MNHEY and CDR2 is SMNVEV in the germline V gene (reference sequence). V was pared by 5 bases and J by 0 bases, with 13 bases between. The CDR3 extends over 15 amino acids.